The 20 T cell receptor beta chains listed next were all sequenced from one sample in a study of T-cell reconstitution after alpha-beta-depleted transplantation in children. Unique molecular identifiers featured in how the TCRbeta library was prepared. Using its own MiXCR run on the PCR reads, TCRdb lists one record per CDR3 protein. The sample contains some 490,000 distinct CDR3 sequences, approximately 12% of which appear only once. This material consisted of PBMCs from the stem cell graft donor, taken from the stem cell graft. Every receptor here comes from a human donor who donated a stem cell graft to a child with combined immunodeficiency.

This clonotype was observed a handful of times. CDR3 coding DNA: TGTGCCAGCAGTTACTCGAGCAGTTTTTACATGAACACTGAAGCTTTCTTT. This sequence encodes CASSYSSSFYMNTEAFF. The chain recombines TRBV6-5 with TRBJ1-1, with no clear D. Trimming stripped 0 bases from V and 0 bases from J, with 14 bases between. Germline lookup yields CDR1 MNHEY and CDR2 SVGAGI. CDR3 length equals 17 residues.

The chain employs TRBV29-1 and TRBJ1-4; 10 positions agree with TRBD1. The CDR3 sequence is 12 residues long. CDR1 is SQVTM and CDR2 is ANQGSEA in the germline V gene. The J segment lost 7 bases and the V segment lost 7 bases, leaving 3 bases of the junction unmatched. The CDR3 region is CSGDRGSEKLFF. The CDR3 DNA follows: TGCAGCGGGGACAGGGGAAGTGAAAAACTGTTTTTT.

This clonotype was detected only a few times. The rearrangement links TRBV25-1 to TRBJ2-5, with 10 bases that match TRBD1. V gave up 2 bases and J gave up 5 bases; unmatched junction bases: 5. CDR3 length: 15 residues. Germline V gene sequence: CDR1 MGHDK, CDR2 SYGVNS. This CDR3 is CASSETTGGGETQYF. The CDR3 DNA reads TGTGCCAGCAGTGAAACGACAGGGGGCGGGGAGACCCAGTACTTC.

The rearrangement uses TRBV28 and TRBJ2-5, with no clear D. The V end lost 7 bases, the J end lost 5 bases, and 11 bases lay between the germline ends. Germline lookup yields CDR1 MDHEN and CDR2 SYDVKM. The CDR3 runs to 12 residues. The CDR3, as DNA: TGTGCCAGCACTGGCCTTGTGGAGACCCAGTACTTC. Protein product: CASTGLVETQYF.

In its sample, this clonotype was seen a few times. This sequence joins TRBV12-3 or TRBV12-4 and TRBJ2-2, with D possibly matching TRBD2 (6 bases). CDR3 size: 14 residues. V gave up 7 bases and J gave up 5 bases, with 14 bases separating them. The chain's CDR3 is CASNSGGWTGELFF. In nucleotides, the CDR3 is TGTGCCAGCAACTCTGGGGGGTGGACCGGGGAGCTGTTTTTT.

This clonotype was observed a handful of times. V gene TRBV6-1 combines with J gene TRBJ1-1; 7 nucleotides agree with TRBD1. V trimming: 8 bases; J trimming: 0 bases; junction bases outside the gene matches: 3. The CDR3 extends over 13 amino acids. The germline V gene encodes CDR1 MNHNS and CDR2 SASEGT. The CDR3 reads CASQTGMNTEAFF. The CDR3 region has the DNA TGTGCCAGCCAGACAGGGATGAACACTGAAGCTTTCTTT.

At least ten counts were recorded for this clonotype. The chain recombines TRBV5-6 with TRBJ2-1, with TRBD2 as a possible D gene (5 bases). Germline V lookup: CDR1 SGHDT, CDR2 YYEEEE. V lost 5 bases to trimming and J lost 0 bases, with 15 bases between them. This CDR3 is 16 amino acids long. CDR3 nucleotide sequence: TGTGCCAGCAGTTTAGTCGGGGTGAGCTCCTACAATGAGCAGTTCTTC. As protein: CASSLVGVSSYNEQFF.

CDR3 DNA sequence: TGCAGTGCTAGAGATTTCGGGACAGGCGAAGAGACCCAGTACTTC. Amino acids: CSARDFGTGEETQYF. The genes are TRBV20-1 and TRBJ2-5; 8 bases fit TRBD1. The CDR3 totals 15 residues. Germline loops: CDR1 DFQATT, CDR2 SNEGSKA (reference sequence). J lost 3 bases, V lost 0 bases, and 6 bases had no gene match.

This clonotype appeared many times. V and J are TRBV9 and TRBJ2-3; 8 bases are shared with TRBD2. Germline lookup yields CDR1 SGDLS and CDR2 YYNGEE. V lost 4 bases to trimming and J lost 7 bases; unmatched junction nucleotides: 2. There are 12 residues in the CDR3. CDR3 loop: CASSTGGHTQYF. CDR3 coding DNA: TGTGCCAGCAGCACGGGGGGGCATACGCAGTATTTT.

This clonotype was observed at least ten times. The chain uses TRBV5-5 and TRBJ2-3, with 9 bases matching TRBD1. Trimming at V came to 5 bases and at J to 4 bases, leaving 8 bases not matched to a gene. The CDR3 consists of 15 residues. Germline V gives CDR1 SGHKS, CDR2 YYEKEE (reference sequence). CDR3: CASSFVDRGADTQYF. DNA for the CDR3: TGTGCCAGCAGTTTCGTCGACAGGGGGGCAGATACGCAGTATTTT.

This clonotype was detected only a few times. The gene calls are TRBV12-3 or TRBV12-4 and TRBJ1-3; possible D gene TRBD1, 6 bases. Trimming took off 4 bases at V and 2 bases at J, with 9 bases between the two ends. The CDR3 spans 14 residues. This chain's CDR3 is CASSSDSPGNTIYF. CDR3 in DNA: TGTGCCAGCAGTTCGGACAGTCCTGGAAACACCATATATTTT.

This clonotype was seen at least ten times. The chain is built from TRBV6-6 and TRBJ2-2, with 7 bases that match TRBD2. Trimming at V came to 4 bases and at J to 4 bases, leaving 3 bases not matched to a gene. CDR1 and CDR2 (germline): MNHNY, SVGAGI (reference sequence). CDR3 size: 14 residues. This CDR3 is CASSFERGTGELFF. CDR3 sequence (DNA): TGTGCCAGCAGTTTCGAGCGGGGCACCGGGGAGCTGTTTTTT.

The rearrangement joins TRBV5-6 to TRBJ1-5; a weak D match, TRBD1 (6 bases). Trimming shortened V by 0 bases and J by 2 bases, and 15 bases separated the two germline ends. Germline V gene lookup returns CDR1 SGHDT and CDR2 YYEEEE. This CDR3 is built from 17 residues. CDR3 region: CASSLGGLGVRNQPQHF. In DNA form, the CDR3 reads TGTGCCAGCAGCTTGGGGGGGCTGGGGGTCCGCAATCAGCCCCAGCATTTT.

This clonotype was seen a few times. The chain is built from TRBV11-2 and TRBJ2-1; 8 positions match TRBD2. Germline CDR1 SGHAT, CDR2 FQNNGV. V gave up 3 bases and J gave up 4 bases; unmatched junction bases: 5. The CDR3 consists of 15 residues. The CDR3 is CASSFSGSLYNEQFF. In DNA form, the CDR3 reads TGTGCCAGCAGCTTCAGCGGGAGCTTGTACAATGAGCAGTTCTTC.

The chain combines TRBV7-8 with TRBJ2-1; 10 bases agree with TRBD2. Germline V CDR1 and CDR2: SGHVS, FQNEAQ. V trimming: 10 bases; J trimming: 2 bases; junction bases outside the gene matches: 14. The CDR3 consists of 17 residues. The CDR3 DNA reads TGTGCCATCAGTTATAGTTCTAGCGGGAGTGCCTACAATGAGCAGTTCTTC. This translates into CAISYSSSGSAYNEQFF.

This clonotype has a handful of counts. The V call is TRBV19, the J call TRBJ1-1; D is perhaps TRBD1 (5 bases). V lost 6 bases and J lost 7, with 9 bases in between. CDR1 and CDR2 from the germline V gene are LNHDA and SQIVND (reference sequence). This CDR3 has 11 amino acids. In DNA, the CDR3 is TGTGCCAGTAGGGTCGACAGTGAAGCTTTCTTT. This translates into CASRVDSEAFF. Using reference TRBV19 and TRBJ1-1 for the parts outside the CDR3, the full variable domain is DGGITQSPKYLFRKEGQNVTLSCEQNLNHDAMYWYRQDPGQGLRLIYYSQIVNDFQKGDIAEGYSVSREKKESFPLTVTSAQKNPTAFYLCASRVDSEAFFGQGTRLTVV.

This chain uses TRBV5-1 with TRBJ1-1; D gene unclear. CDR1 SGHRS and CDR2 YFSETQ come from the germline V gene. V was clipped by 4 bases and J by 1 base, with 14 bases between them. The CDR3 covers 15 residues. CDR3 nucleotides: TGCGCCAGCAGCGGGTCGGACGGATGGAACACTGAAGCTTTCTTT. This codes for CASSGSDGWNTEAFF.

In this sample, this clonotype turned up a few times. The junction differs from germline at one of its ends, possibly a read error. The gene calls are TRBV6-2 or TRBV6-3 and TRBJ2-3; no clear D. The length of the CDR3 is 12 residues. CDR1 MNHEY and CDR2 SVGEGT come from the germline V gene. The CDR3 region is CASKELRRPMDF. CDR3 DNA: TGTGCCAGCAAGGAGCTACGCAGGCCGATGGATTTT.

This clonotype was observed many times. This chain uses TRBV28 with TRBJ2-6; D ambiguous. Germline CDR1 MDHEN, CDR2 SYDVKM. This CDR3 comprises 15 residues. V was cut by 3 bases and J by 1 base, with 7 bases left in between. Written as DNA, the CDR3 is TGTGCCAGCAGTTTTCCCGGGTCTGGGGCCAACGTCCTGACTTTC. This translates into CASSFPGSGANVLTF.

This clonotype was counted a few times. The chain employs TRBV6-5 and TRBJ2-3; D possibly corresponds to TRBD1 (6 bases). The CDR3 totals 15 residues. The germline V gene has CDR1 MNHEY and CDR2 SVGAGI. Trimming took off 4 bases at V and 4 bases at J, with 15 bases between the two ends. DNA of the CDR3: TGTGCCAGCAGTTCGACAGGTTTCTCCCCAGATACGCAGTATTTT. It specifies CASSSTGFSPDTQYF.